The 12 T cell receptor beta chains presented below share a single source sample, sequenced in a study of Ad26.COV2.S vaccination and SARS-CoV-2 variants. Noted treatment: some 20 received Ad26.COV2.S at low or high dose, single or two shots; several received placebo; per-sample allocation not given. The samples were gathered on day 63 after the first injection of vaccine or placebo. Clones were read by immunoSEQ multiplex PCR, and TCRdb kept only the in-frame ones, dropping some. Counted here are some 350,000 clones, 70% to 90% occurring once; the ten biggest clones make up roughly 3.5%. Sequences were derived from peripheral blood, sampled in a trial of Ad26.COV2.S vaccine versus placebo. The receptors derive from a person between 18 and 65 years old who received the Ad26.COV2.S COVID-19 vaccine or a placebo.

The chain couples TRBV2 to TRBJ1-4, with 9 bases lining up with TRBD1. CDR1 is SNHLY, CDR2 FYNNEI, per germline. The CDR3 consists of 14 residues. After removal of 6 bases from V and 8 bases from J, the junction contained 7 bases not matched to a gene. As DNA, the CDR3 is TGTGCCAGCAGCGGACAGGGGTCTACGGAAAAACTGTTTTTT. It yields the protein CASSGQGSTEKLFF.

The chain joins TRBV28 to TRBJ2-2; D may be TRBD2 (5 bases). There are 17 residues in the CDR3. V shed 4 bases and J shed 1 base, with 16 bases lying between them. Germline CDR1 and CDR2: MDHEN and SYDVKM. The CDR3, as DNA: TGTGCCAGCAGTTCCCTTTTCGACTATAAGAACACCGGGGAGCTGTTTTTT. It yields the protein CASSSLFDYKNTGELFF.

The J gene is TRBJ1-1, the V gene TRBV12-5; maybe TRBD1 (6 bases). The CDR3 has 16 amino acids. Trimming removed 2 bases at V and 1 base at J, with 14 bases between. The V gene's germline CDR1 is LGHNT and CDR2 FRNRAP. The CDR3 DNA reads TGTGCTAGTGGTTTGACCCCTCGACAGGCGAACACTGAAGCTTTCTTT. This translates into CASGLTPRQANTEAFF.

This chain joins TRBV20-1 and TRBJ2-1; 7 positions agree with TRBD2. This CDR3 has 11 residues. With 8 bases clipped from V and 7 bases from J, the junction kept 5 bases outside the gene matches. CDR1 is DFQATT, CDR2 SNEGSKA, per germline (reference sequence). The CDR3 bases are TGCAGTCGGGTCGGGGGGAATGAGCAGTTCTTC. This sequence encodes CSRVGGNEQFF.

A single count supports this clone. The rearrangement joins TRBV25-1 to TRBJ1-4, with 8 bases identical to TRBD1. The CDR3 has 16 residues. The V segment lost 3 bases and the J segment 11 bases; nucleotides outside the gene matches: 14. Germline values: CDR1 MGHDK, CDR2 SYGVNS. The chain's CDR3 is CASSEGTGSLFVKLFF. The CDR3 DNA reads as TGTGCCAGCAGTGAGGGGACAGGATCCCTGTTCGTCAAACTGTTTTTT. Full variable domain (rest looked up from reference TRBV25-1 and TRBJ1-4): EADIYQTPRYLVIGTGKKITLECSQTMGHDKMYWYQQDPGMELHLIHYSYGVNSTEKGDLSSESTVSRIRTEHFPLTLESARPSHTSQYLCASSEGTGSLFVKLFFGSGTQLSVL.

J is TRBJ2-1 and V is TRBV5-6, with 9 positions matching TRBD1. Unmatched junction bases numbered 10, after V lost 3 bases and J lost 9 bases. The CDR3 contains 15 residues. Germline CDR1 is SGHDT and CDR2 is YYEEEE. CDR3 bases: TGTGCCAGCAGCTACACAGGGGGCTCGAGTGCTGAGCAGTTCTTC. Encoded protein: CASSYTGGSSAEQFF.

The chain has TRBV5-5 and TRBJ1-1; the D is unclear. V shed 4 bases and J shed 1 base, with 11 bases lying between them. The CDR3 consists of 14 residues. Germline V gives CDR1 SGHKS, CDR2 YYEKEE (reference sequence). CDR3 loop: CASSLVSTNTEAFF. The CDR3, as DNA: TGTGCCAGCAGCCTGGTGTCTACGAACACTGAAGCTTTCTTT.

This clone has a single count. CDR3 in amino acids: CADTAPTMYLGTNEQFF. CDR3 in DNA: TGTGCCGATACAGCCCCGACGATGTACCTGGGCACGAATGAGCAGTTCTTC. This sequence joins TRBV21-1 and TRBJ2-1; TRBD1 is the table's D call, not checked against the DNA. TRBV21-1 is a pseudogene. The CDR3 sequence is 17 residues long.

The chain is built from TRBV6-5 and TRBJ1-6; no clear D. V shed 9 bases and J shed 8 bases, with 17 bases lying between them. The CDR3 has 14 residues. Looked up from germline, CDR1 is MNHEY and CDR2 is SVGAGI. The DNA of the CDR3 is TGTGCCAGTAACGAGCAGGCGGCGTATTCACCCCTCCACTTT. Protein product: CASNEQAAYSPLHF.

This clone has just a few counts. This chain uses TRBV5-3 with TRBJ2-2; a weak D match, TRBD2 (6 bases). TRBV5-3 is identified as an open reading frame with a role that is uncertain. The V end was cut by 0 bases, the J end by 11 bases, with 20 bases between. The CDR3 sequence is 16 residues long. The CDR3, as DNA: TGTGCCAGAAGCTTGGGGCTGGTGGGAGGCCTCCCCGAGCTGTTTTTT. This gives the protein CARSLGLVGGLPELFF.

The J gene is TRBJ2-4, the V gene TRBV9; 11 bases match TRBD2. Germline-derived CDR1 and CDR2 are SGDLS and YYNGEE. The CDR3 sequence is 19 residues long. The V segment lost 4 bases and the J segment 0 bases; nucleotides outside the gene matches: 12. The DNA for the CDR3 is TGTGCCAGCAGCCCGCGAGAGGGACTAGCGGAAATAGCCAAAAACATTCAGTACTTC. It specifies CASSPREGLAEIAKNIQYF.

The CDR3 DNA sequence: TGTGCCAGTAGCCTAAAGGCAGCCAACCAAATTTTGAACACTGAAGCTTTCTTT. Amino acids: CASSLKAANQILNTEAFF. The chain recombines TRBV19 with TRBJ1-1; D gene unclear. The CDR3 length is 18 residues. The germline V gene encodes CDR1 LNHDA and CDR2 SQIVND (reference sequence). Trimming removed 6 bases from V and 0 bases from J, with 23 bases in between.